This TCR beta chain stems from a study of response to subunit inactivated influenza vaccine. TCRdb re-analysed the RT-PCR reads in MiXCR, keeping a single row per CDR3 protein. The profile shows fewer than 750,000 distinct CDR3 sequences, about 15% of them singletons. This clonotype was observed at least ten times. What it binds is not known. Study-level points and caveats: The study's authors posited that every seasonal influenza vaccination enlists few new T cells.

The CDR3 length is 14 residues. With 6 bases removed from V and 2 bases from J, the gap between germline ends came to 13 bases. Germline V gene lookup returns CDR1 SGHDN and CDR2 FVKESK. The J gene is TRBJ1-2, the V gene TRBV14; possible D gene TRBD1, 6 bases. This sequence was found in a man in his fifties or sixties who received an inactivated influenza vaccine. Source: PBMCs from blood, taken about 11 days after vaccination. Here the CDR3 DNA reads TGTGCCAGCAGTTCCCTTGGGGGCAACTATGGCTACACCTTC. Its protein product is CASSSLGGNYGYTF.